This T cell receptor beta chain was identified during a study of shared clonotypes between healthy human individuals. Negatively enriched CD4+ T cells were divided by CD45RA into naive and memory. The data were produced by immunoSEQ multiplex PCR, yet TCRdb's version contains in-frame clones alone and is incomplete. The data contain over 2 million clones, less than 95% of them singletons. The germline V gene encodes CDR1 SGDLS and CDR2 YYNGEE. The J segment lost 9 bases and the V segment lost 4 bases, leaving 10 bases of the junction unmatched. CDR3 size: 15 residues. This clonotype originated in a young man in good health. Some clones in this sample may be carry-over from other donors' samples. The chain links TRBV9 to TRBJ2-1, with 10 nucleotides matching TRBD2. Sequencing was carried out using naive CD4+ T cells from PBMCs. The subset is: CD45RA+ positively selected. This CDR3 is CASSRASGRFGEQFF. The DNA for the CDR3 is TGTGCCAGCAGCAGGGCTAGCGGGAGATTTGGTGAGCAGTTCTTC.